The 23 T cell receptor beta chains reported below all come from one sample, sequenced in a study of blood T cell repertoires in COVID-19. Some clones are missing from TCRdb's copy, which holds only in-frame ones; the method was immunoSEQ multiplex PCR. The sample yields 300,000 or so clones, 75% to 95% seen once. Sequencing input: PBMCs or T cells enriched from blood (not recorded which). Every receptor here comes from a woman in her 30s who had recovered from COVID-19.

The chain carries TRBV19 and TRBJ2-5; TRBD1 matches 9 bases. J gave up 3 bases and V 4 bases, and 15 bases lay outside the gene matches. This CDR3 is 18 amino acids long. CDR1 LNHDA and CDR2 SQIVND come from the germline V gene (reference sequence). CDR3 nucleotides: TGTGCCAGTAGTACCTGGGGACAGGGACGAGAGGGTGAAGAGACCCAGTACTTC. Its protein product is CASSTWGQGREGEETQYF.

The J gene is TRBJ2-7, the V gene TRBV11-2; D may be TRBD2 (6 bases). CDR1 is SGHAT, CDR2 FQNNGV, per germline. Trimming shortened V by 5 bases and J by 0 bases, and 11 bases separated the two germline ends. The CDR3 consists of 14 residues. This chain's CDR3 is CASSRGTISYEQYF. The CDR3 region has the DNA TGTGCCAGCAGCCGGGGGACGATCTCCTACGAGCAGTACTTC.

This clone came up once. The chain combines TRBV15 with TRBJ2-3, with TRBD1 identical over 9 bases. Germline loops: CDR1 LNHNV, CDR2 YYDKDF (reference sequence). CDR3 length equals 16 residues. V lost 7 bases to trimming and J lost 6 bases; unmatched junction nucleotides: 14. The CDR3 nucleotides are TGTGCCACCAACCCACCGGGACAGGGAGGCCGTGATACGCAGTATTTT. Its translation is CATNPPGQGGRDTQYF.

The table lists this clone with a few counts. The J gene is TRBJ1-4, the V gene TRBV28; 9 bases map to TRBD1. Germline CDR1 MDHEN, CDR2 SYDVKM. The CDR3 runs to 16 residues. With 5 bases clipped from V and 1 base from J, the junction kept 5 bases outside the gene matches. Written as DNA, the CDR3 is TGTGCCAGCAGTACTCCGGGACAGGGAACTAATGAAAAACTGTTTTTT. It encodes CASSTPGQGTNEKLFF.

The chain's CDR3 is CASRLGGALHYEQYF. CDR3 sequence (DNA): TGTGCCAGCAGGTTGGGGGGAGCGTTGCACTACGAGCAGTACTTC. V and J are TRBV7-2 and TRBJ2-7; maybe TRBD2 (6 bases). Germline values: CDR1 SGHTA, CDR2 FQGNSA. Between the trimmed V and J ends, which lost 6 bases and 3 bases, there was a span of 18 bases. The CDR3 consists of 15 residues.

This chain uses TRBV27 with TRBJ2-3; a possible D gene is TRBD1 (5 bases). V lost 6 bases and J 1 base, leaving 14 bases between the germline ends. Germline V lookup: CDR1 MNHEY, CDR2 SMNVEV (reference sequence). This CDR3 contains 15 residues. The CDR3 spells CASSPQAYGTDTQYF. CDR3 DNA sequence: TGTGCCAGCAGCCCACAGGCTTATGGCACAGATACGCAGTATTTT.

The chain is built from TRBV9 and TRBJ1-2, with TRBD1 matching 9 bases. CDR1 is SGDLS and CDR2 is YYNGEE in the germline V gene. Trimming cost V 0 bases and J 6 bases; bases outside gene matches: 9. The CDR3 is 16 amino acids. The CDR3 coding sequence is TGTGCCAGCAGCGTAGGATCAGAGGGACAGGGTGATGGCTACACCTTC. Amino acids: CASSVGSEGQGDGYTF.

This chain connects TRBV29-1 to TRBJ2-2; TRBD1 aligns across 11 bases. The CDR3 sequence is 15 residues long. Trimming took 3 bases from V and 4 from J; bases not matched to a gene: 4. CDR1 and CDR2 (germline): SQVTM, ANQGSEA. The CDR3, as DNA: TGCAGCGTTGAGGGACAGGGGGGAATCACCGGGGAGCTGTTTTTT. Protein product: CSVEGQGGITGELFF.

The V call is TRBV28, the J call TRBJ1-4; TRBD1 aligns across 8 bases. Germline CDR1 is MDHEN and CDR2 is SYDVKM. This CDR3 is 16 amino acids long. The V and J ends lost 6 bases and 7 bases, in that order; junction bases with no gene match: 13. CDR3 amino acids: CASRHRQGQGREKLFF. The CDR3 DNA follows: TGTGCCAGCAGGCATCGGCAAGGACAGGGTCGTGAAAAACTGTTTTTT.

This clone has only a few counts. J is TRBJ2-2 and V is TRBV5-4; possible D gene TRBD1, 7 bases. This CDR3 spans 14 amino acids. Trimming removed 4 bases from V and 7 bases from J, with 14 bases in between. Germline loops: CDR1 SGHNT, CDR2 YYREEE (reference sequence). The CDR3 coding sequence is TGTGCCAGCAGCAAGACAGGGCGGGGCGGGGAGCTGTTTTTT. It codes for CASSKTGRGGELFF.

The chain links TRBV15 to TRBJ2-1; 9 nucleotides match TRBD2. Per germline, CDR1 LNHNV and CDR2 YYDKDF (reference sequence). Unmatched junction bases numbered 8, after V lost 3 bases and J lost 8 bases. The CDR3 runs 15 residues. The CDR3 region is CATSSLAGIGDEQFF. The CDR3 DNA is TGTGCCACCAGCAGTCTAGCGGGAATTGGGGATGAGCAGTTCTTC.

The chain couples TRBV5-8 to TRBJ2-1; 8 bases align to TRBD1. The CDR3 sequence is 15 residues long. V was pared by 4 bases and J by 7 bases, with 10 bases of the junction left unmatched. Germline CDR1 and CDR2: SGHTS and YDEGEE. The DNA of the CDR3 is TGTGCCAGCAGCCCAAGGACAGGGTCGATAAATGAGCAGTTCTTC. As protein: CASSPRTGSINEQFF.

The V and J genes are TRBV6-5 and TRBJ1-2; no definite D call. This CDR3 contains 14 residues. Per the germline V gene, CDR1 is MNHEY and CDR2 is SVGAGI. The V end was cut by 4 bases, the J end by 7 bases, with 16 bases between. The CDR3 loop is CASSSDHSPSGYTF. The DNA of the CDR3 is TGTGCCAGCAGTTCCGATCACAGCCCCTCTGGCTACACCTTC.

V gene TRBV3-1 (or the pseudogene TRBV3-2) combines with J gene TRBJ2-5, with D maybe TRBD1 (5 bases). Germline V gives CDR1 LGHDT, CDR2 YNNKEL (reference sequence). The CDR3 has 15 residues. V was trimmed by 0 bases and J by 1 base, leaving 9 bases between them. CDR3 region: CASSQDTRVQETQYF. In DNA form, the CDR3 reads TGTGCCAGCAGCCAAGACACCAGGGTCCAAGAGACCCAGTACTTC.

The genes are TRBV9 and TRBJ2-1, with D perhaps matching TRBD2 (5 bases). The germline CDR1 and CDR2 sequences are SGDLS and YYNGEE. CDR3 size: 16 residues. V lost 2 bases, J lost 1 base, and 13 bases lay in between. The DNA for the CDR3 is TGTGCCAGCAGCGTTCGCACCGGGAATTCCTACAATGAGCAGTTCTTC. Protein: CASSVRTGNSYNEQFF.

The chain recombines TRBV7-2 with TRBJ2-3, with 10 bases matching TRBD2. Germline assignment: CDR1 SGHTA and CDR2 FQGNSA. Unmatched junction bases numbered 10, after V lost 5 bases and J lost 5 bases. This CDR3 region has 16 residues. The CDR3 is CASSLVSSGRGDTQYF. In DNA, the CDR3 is TGTGCCAGCAGCCTCGTATCGAGCGGGAGGGGAGATACGCAGTATTTT.

As DNA, the CDR3 is TGTGCCAGCAGTTCCGGACTGTTGTCTTCACCCCTCCACTTT. Its translation: CASSSGLLSSPLHF. The V gene is TRBV28, the J gene TRBJ1-6; D is ambiguous. This CDR3 has 14 residues. V shed 4 bases and J shed 9 bases, with 13 bases lying between them. Looked up from germline, CDR1 is MDHEN and CDR2 is SYDVKM.

This chain's CDR3 is CASLLGGATDTQYF. The CDR3 DNA follows: TGTGCCTCCTTACTCGGGGGAGCCACAGATACGCAGTATTTT. The chain combines TRBV11-2 with TRBJ2-3; weak D call: TRBD2 (6 bases). The V end was cut by 11 bases, the J end by 2 bases, with 17 bases between. Germline lookup yields CDR1 SGHAT and CDR2 FQNNGV. The CDR3 loop spans 14 amino acids.

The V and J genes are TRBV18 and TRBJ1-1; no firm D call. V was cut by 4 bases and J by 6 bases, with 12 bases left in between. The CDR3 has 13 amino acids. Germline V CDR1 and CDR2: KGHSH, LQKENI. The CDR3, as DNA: TGTGCCAGCTCACTTGACGTCGGGGCTGAAGCTTTCTTT. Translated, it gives CASSLDVGAEAFF.

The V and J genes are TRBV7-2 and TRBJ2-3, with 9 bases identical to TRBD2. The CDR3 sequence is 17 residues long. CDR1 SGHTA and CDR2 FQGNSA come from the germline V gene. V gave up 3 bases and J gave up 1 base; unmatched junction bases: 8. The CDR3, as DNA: TGTGCCAGCAGCTTTTCTCCTAGCGGGAAGCGCACAGATACGCAGTATTTT. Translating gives CASSFSPSGKRTDTQYF.

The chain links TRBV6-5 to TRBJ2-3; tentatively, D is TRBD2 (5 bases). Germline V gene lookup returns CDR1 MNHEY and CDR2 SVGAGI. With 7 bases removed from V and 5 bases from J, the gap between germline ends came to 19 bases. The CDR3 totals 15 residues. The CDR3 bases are TGTGCCAGCAAGACTGATGTGGGAGTTAGAGATACGCAGTATTTT. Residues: CASKTDVGVRDTQYF.

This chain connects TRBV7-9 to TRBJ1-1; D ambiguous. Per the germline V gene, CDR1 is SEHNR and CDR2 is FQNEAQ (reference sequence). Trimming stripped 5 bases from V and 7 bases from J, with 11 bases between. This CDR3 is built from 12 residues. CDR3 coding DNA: TGTGCCAGCAGCCTCGGGGAGCTTGAAGCTTTCTTT. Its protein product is CASSLGELEAFF. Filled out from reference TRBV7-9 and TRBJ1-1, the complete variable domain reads DTGVSQNPRHKITKRGQNVTFRCDPISEHNRLYWYRQTLGQGPEFLTYFQNEAQLEKSRLLSDRFSAERPKGSFSTLEIQRTEQGDSAMYLCASSLGELEAFFGQGTRLTVV.

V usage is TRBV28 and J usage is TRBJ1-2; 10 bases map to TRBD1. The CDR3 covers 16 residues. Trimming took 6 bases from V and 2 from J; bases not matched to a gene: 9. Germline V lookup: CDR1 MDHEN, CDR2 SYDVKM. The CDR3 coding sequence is TGTGCCAGCAGCAGGGACAGGGGAAGGACAAACTATGGCTACACCTTC. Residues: CASSRDRGRTNYGYTF.